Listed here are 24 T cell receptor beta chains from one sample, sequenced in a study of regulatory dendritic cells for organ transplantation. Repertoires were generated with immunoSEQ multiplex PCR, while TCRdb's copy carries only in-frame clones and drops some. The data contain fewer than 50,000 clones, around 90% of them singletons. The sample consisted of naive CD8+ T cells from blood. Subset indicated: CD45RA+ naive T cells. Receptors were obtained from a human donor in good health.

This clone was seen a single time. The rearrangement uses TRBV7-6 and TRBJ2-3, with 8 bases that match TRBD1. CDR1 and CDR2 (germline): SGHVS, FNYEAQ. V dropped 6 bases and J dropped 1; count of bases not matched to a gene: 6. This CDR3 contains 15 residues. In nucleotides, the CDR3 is TGTGCCAGCAGTTTCACGACAGGGGGCACAGATACGCAGTATTTT. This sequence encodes CASSFTTGGTDTQYF. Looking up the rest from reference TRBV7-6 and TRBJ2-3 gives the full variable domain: GAGVSQSPRYKVTKRGQDVALRCDPISGHVSLYWYRQALGQGPEFLTYFNYEAQQDKSGLPNDRFSAERPEGSISTLTIQRTEQRDSAMYRCASSFTTGGTDTQYFGPGTRLTVL.

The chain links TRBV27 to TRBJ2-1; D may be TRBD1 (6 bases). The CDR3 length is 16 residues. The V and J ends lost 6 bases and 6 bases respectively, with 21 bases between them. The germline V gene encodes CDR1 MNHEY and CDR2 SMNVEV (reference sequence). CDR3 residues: CASRERGTRPGNEQFF. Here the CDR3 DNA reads TGTGCCAGCAGGGAAAGGGGGACCCGCCCGGGCAATGAGCAGTTCTTC.

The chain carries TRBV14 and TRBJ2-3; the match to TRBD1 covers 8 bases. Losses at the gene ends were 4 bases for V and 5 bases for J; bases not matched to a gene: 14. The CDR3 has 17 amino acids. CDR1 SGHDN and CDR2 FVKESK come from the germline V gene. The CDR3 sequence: CASSPTRTGRERDTQYF. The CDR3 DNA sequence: TGTGCCAGCAGCCCCACACGGACAGGGCGGGAAAGAGATACGCAGTATTTT.

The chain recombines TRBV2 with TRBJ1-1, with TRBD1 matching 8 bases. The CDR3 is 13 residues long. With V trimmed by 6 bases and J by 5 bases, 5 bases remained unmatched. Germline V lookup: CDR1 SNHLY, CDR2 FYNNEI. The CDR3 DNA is TGTGCCAGCAGGGGGAGACAGGGGACTGAAGCTTTCTTT. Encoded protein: CASRGRQGTEAFF.

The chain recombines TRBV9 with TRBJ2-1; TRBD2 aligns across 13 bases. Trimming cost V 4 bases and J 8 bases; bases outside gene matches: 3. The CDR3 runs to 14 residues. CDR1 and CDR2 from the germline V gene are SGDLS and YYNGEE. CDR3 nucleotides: TGTGCCAGCAGCAGGGGACTAGCGGGGTATGAGCAGTTCTTC. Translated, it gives CASSRGLAGYEQFF. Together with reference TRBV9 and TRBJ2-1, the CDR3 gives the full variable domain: DSGVTQTPKHLITATGQRVTLRCSPRSGDLSVYWYQQSLDQGLQFLIQYYNGEERAKGNILERFSAQQFPDLHSELNLSSLELGDSALYFCASSRGLAGYEQFFGPGTRLTVL.

As DNA, the CDR3 is TGTGCCACCAGCCCGTCCTATAATTCACCCCTCCACTTT. As protein: CATSPSYNSPLHF. This sequence joins TRBV15 and TRBJ1-6; D remains ambiguous. CDR3 length: 13 amino acids. From germline, CDR1 is LNHNV and CDR2 YYDKDF (reference sequence). The V and J ends lost 5 bases and 1 base respectively, with 3 bases between them.

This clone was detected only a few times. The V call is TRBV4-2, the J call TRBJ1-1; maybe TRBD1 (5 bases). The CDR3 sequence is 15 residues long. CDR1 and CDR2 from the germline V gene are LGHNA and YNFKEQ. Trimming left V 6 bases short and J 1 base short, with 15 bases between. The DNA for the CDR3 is TGTGCCAGCAGTAACCCCGGGGCCCCGAACACTGAAGCTTTCTTT. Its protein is CASSNPGAPNTEAFF.

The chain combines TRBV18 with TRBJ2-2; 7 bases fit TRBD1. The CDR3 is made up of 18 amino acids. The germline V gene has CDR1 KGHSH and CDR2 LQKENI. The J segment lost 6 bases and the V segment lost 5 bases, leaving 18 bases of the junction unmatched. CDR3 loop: CASSLWGTVRDISGELFF. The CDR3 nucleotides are TGTGCCAGCTCATTGTGGGGGACAGTCCGGGACATCTCCGGGGAGCTGTTTTTT. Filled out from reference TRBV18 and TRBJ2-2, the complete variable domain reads NAGVMQNPRHLVRRRGQEARLRCSPMKGHSHVYWYRQLPEEGLKFMVYLQKENIIDESGMPKERFSAEFPKEGPSILRIQQVVRGDSAAYFCASSLWGTVRDISGELFFGEGSRLTVL.

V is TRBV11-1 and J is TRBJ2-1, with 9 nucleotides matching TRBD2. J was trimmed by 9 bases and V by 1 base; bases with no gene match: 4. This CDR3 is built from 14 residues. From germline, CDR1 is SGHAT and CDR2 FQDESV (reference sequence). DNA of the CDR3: TGTGCCAGCAGCTTAGTTAGTAGCGGGGGTGAGCAGTTCTTC. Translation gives CASSLVSSGGEQFF.

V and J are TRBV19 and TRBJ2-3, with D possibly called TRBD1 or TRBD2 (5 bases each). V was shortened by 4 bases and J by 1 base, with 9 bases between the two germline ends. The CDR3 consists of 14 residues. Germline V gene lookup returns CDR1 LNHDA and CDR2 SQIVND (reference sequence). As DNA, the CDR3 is TGTGCCAGTAGTACGTGGGGACGCACAGATACGCAGTATTTT. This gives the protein CASSTWGRTDTQYF.

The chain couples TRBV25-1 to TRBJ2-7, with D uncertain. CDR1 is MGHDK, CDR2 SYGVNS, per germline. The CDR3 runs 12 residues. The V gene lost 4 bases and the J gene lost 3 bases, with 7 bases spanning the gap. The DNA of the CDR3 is TGTGCCAGCAGTGCCTCCAGCTACGAGCAGTACTTC. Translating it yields CASSASSYEQYF.

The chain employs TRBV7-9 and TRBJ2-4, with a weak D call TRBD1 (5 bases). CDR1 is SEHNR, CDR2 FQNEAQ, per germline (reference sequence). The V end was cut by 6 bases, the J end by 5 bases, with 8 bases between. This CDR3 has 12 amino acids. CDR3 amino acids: CASRIGENIQYF. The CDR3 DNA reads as TGTGCCAGCAGAATAGGGGAAAACATTCAGTACTTC.

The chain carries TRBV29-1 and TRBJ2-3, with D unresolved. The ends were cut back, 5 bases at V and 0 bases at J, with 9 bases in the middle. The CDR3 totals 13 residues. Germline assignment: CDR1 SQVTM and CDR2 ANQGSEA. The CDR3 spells CSVLRKSTDTQYF. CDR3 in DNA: TGCAGCGTTCTCCGTAAAAGCACAGATACGCAGTATTTT.

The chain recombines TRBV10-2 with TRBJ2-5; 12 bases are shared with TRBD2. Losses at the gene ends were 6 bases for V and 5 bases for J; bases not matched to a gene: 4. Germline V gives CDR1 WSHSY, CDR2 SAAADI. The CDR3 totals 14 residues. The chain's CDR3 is CASSRTSGVETQYF. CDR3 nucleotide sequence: TGCGCCAGCAGCCGGACTAGCGGGGTTGAGACCCAGTACTTC.

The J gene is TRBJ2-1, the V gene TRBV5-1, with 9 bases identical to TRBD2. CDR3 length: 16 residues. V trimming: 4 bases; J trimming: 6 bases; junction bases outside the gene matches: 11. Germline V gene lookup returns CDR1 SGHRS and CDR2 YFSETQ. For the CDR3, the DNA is TGCGCCAGCAGCCCCTTTGTAGCGGGAGAGGGCAATGAGCAGTTCTTC. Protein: CASSPFVAGEGNEQFF.

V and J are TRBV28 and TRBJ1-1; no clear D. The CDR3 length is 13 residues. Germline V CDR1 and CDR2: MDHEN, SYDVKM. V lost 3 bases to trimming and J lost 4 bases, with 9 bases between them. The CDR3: CASSFRLSTEAFF. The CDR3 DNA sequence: TGTGCCAGCAGTTTTCGGTTGAGCACTGAAGCTTTCTTT.

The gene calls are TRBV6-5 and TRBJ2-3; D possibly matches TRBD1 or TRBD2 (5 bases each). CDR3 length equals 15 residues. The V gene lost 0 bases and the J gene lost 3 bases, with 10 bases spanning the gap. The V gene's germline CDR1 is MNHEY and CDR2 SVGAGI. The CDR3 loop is CASSYSWDPTDTQYF. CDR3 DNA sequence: TGTGCCAGCAGTTACTCTTGGGACCCGACAGATACGCAGTATTTT.

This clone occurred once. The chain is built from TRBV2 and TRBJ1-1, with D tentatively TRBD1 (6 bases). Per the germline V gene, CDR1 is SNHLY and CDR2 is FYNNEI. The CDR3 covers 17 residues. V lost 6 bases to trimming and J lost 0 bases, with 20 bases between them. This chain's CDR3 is CASSLQKQGGMNTEAFF. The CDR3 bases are TGTGCCAGCAGCCTCCAAAAACAGGGCGGTATGAACACTGAAGCTTTCTTT.

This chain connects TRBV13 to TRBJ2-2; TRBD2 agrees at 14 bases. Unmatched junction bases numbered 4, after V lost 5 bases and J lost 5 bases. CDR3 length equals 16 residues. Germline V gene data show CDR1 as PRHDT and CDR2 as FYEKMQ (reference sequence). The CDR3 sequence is CASSPGLAGDTGELFF. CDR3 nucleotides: TGTGCCAGCAGCCCGGGACTAGCGGGAGATACCGGGGAGCTGTTTTTT.

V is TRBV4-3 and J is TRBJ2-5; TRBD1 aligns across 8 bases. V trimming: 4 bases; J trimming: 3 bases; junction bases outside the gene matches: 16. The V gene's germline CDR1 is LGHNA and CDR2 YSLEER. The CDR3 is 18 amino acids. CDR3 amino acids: CASSRLLGQGISEETQYF. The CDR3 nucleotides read TGCGCCAGCAGCCGCCTCCTCGGACAGGGAATTAGCGAAGAGACCCAGTACTTC.

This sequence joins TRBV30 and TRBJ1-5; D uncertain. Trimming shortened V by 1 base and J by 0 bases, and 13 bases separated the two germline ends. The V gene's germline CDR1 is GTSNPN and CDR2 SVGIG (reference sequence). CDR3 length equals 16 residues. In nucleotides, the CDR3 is TGTGCCTGGAGTGCTGCGGACCAAAGTAGCAATCAGCCCCAGCATTTT. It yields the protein CAWSAADQSSNQPQHF.

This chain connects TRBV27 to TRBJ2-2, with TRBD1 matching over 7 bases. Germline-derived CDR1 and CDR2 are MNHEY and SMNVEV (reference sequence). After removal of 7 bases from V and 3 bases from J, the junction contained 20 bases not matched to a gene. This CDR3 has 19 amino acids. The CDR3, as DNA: TGTGCCAGCAAATTGACTTCCATTAGGGACAGATATTACACCGGGGAGCTGTTTTTT. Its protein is CASKLTSIRDRYYTGELFF.

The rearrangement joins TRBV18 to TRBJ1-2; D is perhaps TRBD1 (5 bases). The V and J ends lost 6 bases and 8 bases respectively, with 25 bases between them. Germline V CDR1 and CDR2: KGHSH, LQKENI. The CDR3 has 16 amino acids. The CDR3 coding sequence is TGTGCCAGCTCCCCAAAATACTACACAGGCCAGGAGGGCTACACCTTC. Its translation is CASSPKYYTGQEGYTF.

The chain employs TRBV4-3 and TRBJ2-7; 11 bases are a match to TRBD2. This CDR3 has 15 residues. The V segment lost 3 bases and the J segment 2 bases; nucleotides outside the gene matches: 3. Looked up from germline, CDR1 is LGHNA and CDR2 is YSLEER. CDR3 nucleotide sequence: TGCGCCAGCAGCCAGGGACTAGCGGACACCTACGAGCAGTACTTC. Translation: CASSQGLADTYEQYF.